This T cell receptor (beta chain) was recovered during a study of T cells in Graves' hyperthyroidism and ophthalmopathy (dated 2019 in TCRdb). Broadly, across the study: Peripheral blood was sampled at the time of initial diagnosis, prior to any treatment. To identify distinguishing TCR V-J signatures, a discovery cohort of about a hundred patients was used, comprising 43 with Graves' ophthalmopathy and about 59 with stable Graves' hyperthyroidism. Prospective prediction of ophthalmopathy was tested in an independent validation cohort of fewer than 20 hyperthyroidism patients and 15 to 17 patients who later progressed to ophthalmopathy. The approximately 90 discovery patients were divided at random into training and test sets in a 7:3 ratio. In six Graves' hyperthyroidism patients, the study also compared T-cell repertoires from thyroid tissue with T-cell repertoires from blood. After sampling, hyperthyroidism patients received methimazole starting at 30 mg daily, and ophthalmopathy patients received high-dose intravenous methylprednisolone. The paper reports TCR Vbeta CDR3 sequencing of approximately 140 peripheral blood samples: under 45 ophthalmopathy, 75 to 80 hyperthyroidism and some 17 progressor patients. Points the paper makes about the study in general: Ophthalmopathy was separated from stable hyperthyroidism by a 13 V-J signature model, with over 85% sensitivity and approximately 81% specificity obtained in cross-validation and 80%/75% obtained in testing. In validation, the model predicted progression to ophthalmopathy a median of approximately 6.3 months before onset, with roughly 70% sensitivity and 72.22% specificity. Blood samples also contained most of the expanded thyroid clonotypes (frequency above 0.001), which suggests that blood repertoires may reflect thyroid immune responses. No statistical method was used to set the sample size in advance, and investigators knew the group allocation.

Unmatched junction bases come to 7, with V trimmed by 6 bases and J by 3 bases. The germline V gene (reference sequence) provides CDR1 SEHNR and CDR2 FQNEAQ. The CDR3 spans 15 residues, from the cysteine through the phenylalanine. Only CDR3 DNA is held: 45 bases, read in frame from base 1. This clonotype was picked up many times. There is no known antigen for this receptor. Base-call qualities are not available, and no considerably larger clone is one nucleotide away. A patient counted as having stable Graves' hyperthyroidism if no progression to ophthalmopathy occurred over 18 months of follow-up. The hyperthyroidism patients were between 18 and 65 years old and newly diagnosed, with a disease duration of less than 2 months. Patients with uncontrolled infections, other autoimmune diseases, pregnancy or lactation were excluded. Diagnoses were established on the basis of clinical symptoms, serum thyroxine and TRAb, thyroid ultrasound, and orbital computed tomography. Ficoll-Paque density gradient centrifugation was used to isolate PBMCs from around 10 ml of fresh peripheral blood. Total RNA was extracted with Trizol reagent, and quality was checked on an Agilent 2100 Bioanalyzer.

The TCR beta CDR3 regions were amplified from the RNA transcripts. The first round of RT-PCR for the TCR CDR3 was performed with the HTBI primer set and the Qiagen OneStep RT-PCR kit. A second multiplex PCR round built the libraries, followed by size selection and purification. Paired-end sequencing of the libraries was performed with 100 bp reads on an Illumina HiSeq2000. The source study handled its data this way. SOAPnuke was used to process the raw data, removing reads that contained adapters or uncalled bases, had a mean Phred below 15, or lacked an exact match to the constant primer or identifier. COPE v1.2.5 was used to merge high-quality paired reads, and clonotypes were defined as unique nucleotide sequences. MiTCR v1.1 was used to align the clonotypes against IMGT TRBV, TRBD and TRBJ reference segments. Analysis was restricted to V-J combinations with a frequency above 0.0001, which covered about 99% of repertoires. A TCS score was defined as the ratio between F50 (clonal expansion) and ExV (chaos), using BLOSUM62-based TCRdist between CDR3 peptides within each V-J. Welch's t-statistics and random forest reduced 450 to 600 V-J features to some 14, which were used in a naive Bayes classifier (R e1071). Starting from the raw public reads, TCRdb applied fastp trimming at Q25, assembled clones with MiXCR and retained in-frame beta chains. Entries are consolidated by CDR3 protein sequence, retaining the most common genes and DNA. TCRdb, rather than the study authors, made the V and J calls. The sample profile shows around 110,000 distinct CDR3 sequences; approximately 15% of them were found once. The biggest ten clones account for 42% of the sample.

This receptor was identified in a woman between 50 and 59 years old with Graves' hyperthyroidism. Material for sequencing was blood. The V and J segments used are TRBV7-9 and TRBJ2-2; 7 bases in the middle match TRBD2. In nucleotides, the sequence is TGTGCCAGCAGACCGGGAGGCTGGGACACCGGGGAGCTGTTTTTT. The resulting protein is CASRPGGWDTGELFF.